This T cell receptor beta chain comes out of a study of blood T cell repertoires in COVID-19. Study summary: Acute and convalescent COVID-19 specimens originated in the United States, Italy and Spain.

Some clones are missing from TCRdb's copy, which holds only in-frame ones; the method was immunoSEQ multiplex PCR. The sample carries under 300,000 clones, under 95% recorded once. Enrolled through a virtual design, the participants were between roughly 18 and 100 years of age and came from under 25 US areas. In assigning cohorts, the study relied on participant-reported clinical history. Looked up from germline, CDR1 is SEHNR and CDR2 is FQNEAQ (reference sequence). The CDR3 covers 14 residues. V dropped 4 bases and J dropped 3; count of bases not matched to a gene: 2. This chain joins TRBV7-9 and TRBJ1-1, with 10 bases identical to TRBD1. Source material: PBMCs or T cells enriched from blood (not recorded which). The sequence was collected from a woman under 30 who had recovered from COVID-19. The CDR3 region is CASSSGQGYTEAFF. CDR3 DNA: TGTGCCAGCAGCTCGGGACAGGGGTACACTGAAGCTTTCTTT.